This TCR beta chain was found in a study of blood T cell repertoires in COVID-19 (dated by TCRdb to 2018 to 2021). Some background on the complete study: Collaborator samples came from the United States, Italy and Spain and covered acute and convalescent phases of COVID-19. The repertoires were released in a freely available public database intended as a resource for research on the immune response to SARS-CoV-2. Samples were obtained from the ongoing ImmuneRACE study (first 160 participants) and from roughly 1,300 subjects provided by 6 global collaborators. The dataset comprised deeply sampled blood TCRbeta repertoires from subjects exposed to, actively infected with, or recovered from COVID-19. A de-identified subject ID, COVID-19 status, age in years and sex were almost always included in the sample metadata. The material from the prospective study consisted of cDNA or gDNA derived from T cells, B-cell-depleted T cells, or PBMCs. Where available, HLA class I and class II types were obtained from metadata supplied by the sample provider rather than from assay-based typing. What the authors observed across the whole study: How much clinical and demographic metadata was included differed by source and by participant, and the metadata was provided uncurated.

In Seattle, one collaborating source enrolled patients while the infection was active and tracked those patients longitudinally over the course of disease. Whole blood was collected in K2EDTA tubes by collaborating institutions according to the institutions' own protocols. For TCRbeta analysis, collaborators shipped samples as frozen whole blood, isolated PBMCs, or DNA extracted from either of those sample types. According to the germline V gene, CDR1 reads MNHEY and CDR2 reads SVGAGI. From the cysteine up to the phenylalanine, the CDR3 has a length of 15 residues. The retained sequence is limited to the CDR3, 45 bases, with the frame set at the first base. V ends up 7 bases short and J 0 bases short, with an unmatched junction base count of 7. TCRbeta CDR3 regions were amplified from genomic DNA using the immunoSEQ Assay, a bias-controlled multiplex PCR. Per the original workflow: The number of nucleated cells in each sample was estimated from the amplification of reference gene primers within the assay. Sequence reads were collapsed and filtered to measure the absolute abundance of every unique TCRbeta CDR3 rearrangement. Productive Simpson clonality was computed per sample as the square root of Simpson's diversity index over productive rearrangements. Entries here come from immuneACCESS through TCRdb and include only in-frame sequences with V and J called. Some clones fail to appear in such tables; in the studies checked, an unresolved V gene covers under half of the shortfall, and the cause of the remainder is unknown. V and J calls and clone size are given by that table; D and trimming were obtained from the DNA. The sample table records 250,000 to 350,000 clones; 65% to 85% of these occur just once. The ten largest clones add up to over 1.1% of the sample.

With regard to this clone: Its target antigen remains unknown. No much larger clonotype is one base removed from it; base qualities were not supplied.

Sequenced: peripheral blood. This receptor was identified in a human donor with COVID-19, enrolled during active disease. The donor label of this sample is uncertain. The chain uses TRBV6-5 and TRBJ2-7; TRBD1 agrees with 9 junctional bases. The DNA is as follows: TGTGCCAGCACCCCCCCGGGACAGGGCTCCTACGAGCAGTACTTC. Its protein reads: CASTPPGQGSYEQYF.